A single sample is the source of the 11 T cell receptor beta chains below, sequenced in a study of T cells in Graves' hyperthyroidism and ophthalmopathy. TCR beta CDR3 regions were amplified from RNA. Primed by the HTBI set, a first-round RT-PCR was run on the TCR CDR3. TCRdb reprocessed the multiplex PCR reads with MiXCR, giving one entry per CDR3 protein. The sample records around 500,000 distinct CDR3 sequences, about 16% being singletons. Material for sequencing was blood. The source of these receptors is a woman aged 30 to 39 with Graves' ophthalmopathy.

This clonotype turned up a few times. The rearrangement links TRBV27 to TRBJ2-5, with 8 nucleotides matching TRBD2. The CDR3 consists of 17 residues. After removal of 5 bases from V and 4 bases from J, the junction contained 15 bases not matched to a gene. Germline V gives CDR1 MNHEY, CDR2 SMNVEV (reference sequence). CDR3 in DNA: TGTGCCAGCAGTCGGGATTTTAGGGCGGGAGGATTAGAGACCCAGTACTTC. The encoded protein is CASSRDFRAGGLETQYF.

This clonotype has just a few counts. This chain links TRBV18 with TRBJ2-3, with D maybe TRBD1 (5 bases). Germline V lookup: CDR1 KGHSH, CDR2 LQKENI. V was trimmed by 3 bases and J by 6 bases, leaving 10 bases between them. This CDR3 region has 13 residues. The CDR3 DNA reads TGTGCCAGCTCACCTCAGCCAGGGGATACGCAGTATTTT. Translated: CASSPQPGDTQYF.

This clonotype appeared many times. The V gene is TRBV7-2, the J gene TRBJ2-7, with 8 bases identical to TRBD1. The junction had 5 bases not matched to a gene; V was cut back by 1 base and J by 3 bases. The germline gives CDR1 SGHTA, CDR2 FQGNSA. CDR3 size: 15 residues. CDR3 nucleotides: TGTGCCAGCAGCTTAGGGACAGGGCTGATCTACGAGCAGTACTTC. Translation: CASSLGTGLIYEQYF.

The V call is TRBV7-9, the J call TRBJ2-7; D call uncertain. Germline values: CDR1 SEHNR, CDR2 FQNEAQ (reference sequence). CDR3 length equals 15 residues. V lost 1 base to trimming and J lost 3 bases, with 13 bases between them. The chain's CDR3 is CASSLVGALNYEQYF. As DNA, the CDR3 is TGTGCCAGCAGCTTAGTAGGAGCCCTCAACTACGAGCAGTACTTC.

To note about this clonotype: This may be a read error, as it is one base from a much larger clone. This chain links TRBV28 with TRBJ1-2; no firm D call. Trimming took off 5 bases at V and 0 bases at J, with 13 bases between the two ends. Germline values: CDR1 MDHEN, CDR2 SYDVKM. The CDR3 is 15 residues long. This CDR3 is CASSPRASTNYGYTF. The CDR3 nucleotides read TGTGCCAGCAGTCCTAGGGCAAGCACTAACTATGGCTACACCTTC.

This clonotype appeared many times. The rearrangement links TRBV20-1 to TRBJ2-7, with D uncertain. Per the germline V gene, CDR1 is DFQATT and CDR2 is SNEGSKA (reference sequence). Deletions cut 0 bases from V and 6 bases from J, with 12 bases between. This CDR3 region has 13 residues. The CDR3 region has the DNA TGCAGTGCTAGAGATCCCGGAGTTGGCGAGCAGTACTTC. Translating gives CSARDPGVGEQYF.

V usage is TRBV7-8 and J usage is TRBJ2-1; 7 bases are shared with TRBD2. This CDR3 region has 13 residues. Per the germline V gene, CDR1 is SGHVS and CDR2 is FQNEAQ. V lost 5 bases to trimming and J lost 9 bases; unmatched junction nucleotides: 7. Here the CDR3 reads CASSQGLVPEQFF. The CDR3 DNA follows: TGTGCCAGCAGCCAAGGACTAGTTCCTGAGCAGTTCTTC.

This clonotype has a count of ten or more. V is TRBV18 and J is TRBJ1-4; 7 nucleotides match TRBD1. The CDR3 length is 16 residues. Germline lookup yields CDR1 KGHSH and CDR2 LQKENI. Trimming took 5 bases from V and 6 from J; bases not matched to a gene: 12. The CDR3, as DNA: TGTGCCAGCTCATCTCGGACGGGACAGCTAGATGAAAAACTGTTTTTT. Its protein product is CASSSRTGQLDEKLFF.

This clonotype showed up just a few times. The chain joins TRBV5-1 to TRBJ1-2, with 8 bases lining up with TRBD1. The ends lost 5 bases at V and 5 bases at J; junction bases unmatched: 5. CDR1 SGHRS and CDR2 YFSETQ come from the germline V gene. CDR3 length: 13 residues. CDR3 sequence reads: CASRPTGEYGYTF. The CDR3 nucleotides are TGCGCCAGCAGACCGACAGGGGAGTATGGCTACACCTTC.

This clonotype appeared a few times. The chain carries TRBV7-3 and TRBJ1-6; 9 bases map to TRBD1. CDR3 length: 15 residues. Looked up from germline, CDR1 is SGHTA and CDR2 is FQGTGA. Losses at the gene ends were 5 bases for V and 9 bases for J; bases not matched to a gene: 8. CDR3 DNA sequence: TGTGCCAGCAGCCCCCAGACAGGGGGAAGTTCACCCCTCCACTTT. Protein: CASSPQTGGSSPLHF.

This clonotype has at least ten counts. The chain carries TRBV7-6 and TRBJ2-3, with 8 bases lining up with TRBD2. Germline values: CDR1 SGHVS, CDR2 FNYEAQ. CDR3 size: 15 residues. The J segment lost 1 base and the V segment lost 1 base, leaving 1 base of the junction unmatched. The CDR3 sequence is CASSLGSGGTDTQYF. The CDR3 bases are TGTGCCAGCAGCTTAGGTAGCGGGGGCACAGATACGCAGTATTTT.